Shown below are 29 T cell receptor beta chains from a single sample sequenced in a study of blood T cell repertoires in COVID-19. TCRdb keeps only in-frame clones here, not all; method: immunoSEQ multiplex PCR. The sample lists 450,000 to 500,000 clones; approximately 90% were seen once. The sequenced sample was PBMCs or T cells enriched from blood (not recorded which). These TCRs come from a woman aged 60-70 years who had recovered from COVID-19.

This chain connects TRBV6-2 or TRBV6-3 to TRBJ2-1; D possibly corresponds to TRBD2 (6 bases). The CDR3 consists of 14 residues. V was clipped by 5 bases and J by 0 bases, with 8 bases between them. The germline V gene has CDR1 MNHEY and CDR2 SVGEGT. The CDR3 bases are TGTGCCAGCAGTAGCGGGTCCTCCTACAATGAGCAGTTCTTC. As protein: CASSSGSSYNEQFF.

V and J are TRBV19 and TRBJ2-3, with 8 nucleotides matching TRBD2. The CDR3 is 15 amino acids. The trim removed 5 bases at V and 0 bases at J, leaving 4 bases unmatched. Germline values: CDR1 LNHDA, CDR2 SQIVND (reference sequence). The CDR3 protein is CASSSPGGSTDTQYF. In nucleotides, the CDR3 is TGTGCCAGTAGTTCGCCGGGGGGGAGCACAGATACGCAGTATTTT. Complete variable domain (other parts from reference TRBV19 and TRBJ2-3): DGGITQSPKYLFRKEGQNVTLSCEQNLNHDAMYWYRQDPGQGLRLIYYSQIVNDFQKGDIAEGYSVSREKKESFPLTVTSAQKNPTAFYLCASSSPGGSTDTQYFGPGTRLTVL.

The chain carries TRBV5-1 and TRBJ1-3; 10 bases fit TRBD1. The germline V gene has CDR1 SGHRS and CDR2 YFSETQ. The CDR3 has 17 residues. V lost 4 bases, J lost 3 bases, and 10 bases stayed unmatched. DNA for the CDR3: TGCGCCAGCAGCCCCACCGGGACAGGGGCTGGTGGAAACACCATATATTTT. It is translated as CASSPTGTGAGGNTIYF.

The rearrangement joins TRBV5-1 to TRBJ1-4, with a possible D match to TRBD1 (5 bases). V was cut by 6 bases and J by 2 bases, with 14 bases left in between. The CDR3 extends over 15 amino acids. Germline V gives CDR1 SGHRS, CDR2 YFSETQ. In DNA, the CDR3 is TGCGCCAGCACCTCGGGAGGGGCGACTAATGAAAAACTGTTTTTT. Translated, it gives CASTSGGATNEKLFF. The variable domain in full, with the rest retrieved from reference TRBV5-1 and TRBJ1-4, is KAGVTQTPRYLIKTRGQQVTLSCSPISGHRSVSWYQQTPGQGLQFLFEYFSETQRNKGNFPGRFSGRQFSNSRSEMNVSTLELGDSALYLCASTSGGATNEKLFFGSGTQLSVL.

The chain employs TRBV18 and TRBJ2-2; 7 bases agree with TRBD2. CDR1 and CDR2 from the germline V gene are KGHSH and LQKENI. Trimming removed 6 bases from V and 4 bases from J; junction bases left unmatched: 14. The CDR3 totals 17 residues. The CDR3: CASSHGRLAGSTGELFF. DNA of the CDR3: TGTGCCAGCTCCCACGGTAGACTAGCTGGTAGCACCGGGGAGCTGTTTTTT.

CDR3 region: CASSLDGAYEQYF. CDR3 DNA sequence: TGTGCCAGCAGCCTTGACGGAGCCTACGAGCAGTACTTC. The chain recombines TRBV4-2 with TRBJ2-7; D unresolved. The ends were cut back, 4 bases at V and 2 bases at J, with 9 bases in the middle. CDR3 length: 13 amino acids. In germline, CDR1 is LGHNA, CDR2 YNFKEQ.

J is TRBJ1-2 and V is TRBV25-1; TRBD1 agrees at 10 bases. V lost 4 bases, J lost 6 bases, and 11 bases stayed unmatched. The CDR3 runs to 16 residues. Germline CDR1 and CDR2: MGHDK and SYGVNS. The CDR3 loop is CASSAGQGKGFDGYTF. The CDR3 DNA is TGTGCCAGCAGTGCGGGACAGGGGAAGGGCTTTGATGGCTACACCTTC.

The chain links TRBV19 to TRBJ1-4; 7 positions match TRBD1. The length of the CDR3 is 16 residues. With 6 bases clipped from V and 4 bases from J, the junction kept 11 bases outside the gene matches. CDR1 and CDR2 from the germline V gene are LNHDA and SQIVND (reference sequence). Here the CDR3 reads CASRLPWTGYNEKLFF. Written as DNA, the CDR3 is TGTGCCAGTAGGCTACCATGGACAGGCTATAATGAAAAACTGTTTTTT.

The rearrangement joins TRBV28 to TRBJ2-3, with a tentative D call TRBD2 (6 bases). Germline V gene lookup returns CDR1 MDHEN and CDR2 SYDVKM. The CDR3 has 15 amino acids. Deletions cut 5 bases from V and 5 bases from J, with 17 bases between. CDR3 DNA sequence: TGTGCCAGCAGTCCTCCGGGACTCCGGGGAGATACGCAGTATTTT. Its protein is CASSPPGLRGDTQYF.

V usage is TRBV10-2 and J usage is TRBJ1-2; D not resolved. V gave up 2 bases and J gave up 4 bases, with 11 bases separating them. There are 14 residues in the CDR3. The germline gives CDR1 WSHSY, CDR2 SAAADI. The CDR3 sequence is CASSERGAAYGYTF. The CDR3 DNA is TGCGCCAGCAGTGAGCGGGGAGCGGCCTATGGCTACACCTTC.

This chain uses TRBV10-1 with TRBJ2-2; no reliable D call. V was trimmed by 6 bases and J by 4 bases, leaving 9 bases between them. The CDR3 length is 13 residues. Per the germline V gene, CDR1 is WNHNN and CDR2 is SYGVQD (reference sequence). The CDR3 sequence: CASSRSVTGELFF. CDR3 bases: TGCGCCAGCAGCAGGTCTGTCACCGGGGAGCTGTTTTTT.

This chain connects TRBV2 to TRBJ1-1; the match to TRBD1 covers 7 bases. This CDR3 is 12 amino acids long. V shed 4 bases, J shed 10 bases, and the junction held 6 bases outside the gene matches. The germline gives CDR1 SNHLY, CDR2 FYNNEI. CDR3 amino acids: CASSGQGGGAFF. The DNA of the CDR3 is TGTGCCAGCAGTGGACAGGGTGGTGGAGCTTTCTTT.

V gene TRBV30 combines with J gene TRBJ2-1; 13 bases line up with TRBD2. This CDR3 spans 16 amino acids. CDR1 is GTSNPN, CDR2 SVGIG, per germline (reference sequence). Trimming cost V 2 bases and J 4 bases; bases outside gene matches: 5. The CDR3 nucleotides read TGTGCCTGGAGTCTCGGACTAGCGGGGGTGTACAATGAGCAGTTCTTC. This codes for CAWSLGLAGVYNEQFF.

The chain uses TRBV6-5 and TRBJ1-3; D unclear. V was cut by 2 bases and J by 2 bases, with 10 bases left in between. This CDR3 has 15 residues. Germline CDR1 is MNHEY and CDR2 is SVGAGI. The CDR3 loop reads CASSYRGRAGNTIYF. The CDR3 DNA is TGTGCCAGCAGTTACAGAGGGCGGGCTGGAAACACCATATATTTT.

The chain couples TRBV9 to TRBJ2-1, with 7 bases matching TRBD1. The CDR3 extends over 18 amino acids. Germline CDR1 SGDLS, CDR2 YYNGEE. V lost 6 bases to trimming and J lost 7 bases; unmatched junction nucleotides: 22. CDR3 coding DNA: TGTGCCAGCACCGTGAGGGACAGCTTTTCTTCGGCGCCAAATGAGCAGTTCTTC. This sequence encodes CASTVRDSFSSAPNEQFF.

J is TRBJ2-2 and V is TRBV4-2, with TRBD2 identical over 7 bases. The CDR3 is made up of 18 amino acids. Germline loops: CDR1 LGHNA, CDR2 YNFKEQ. The trim removed 1 base at V and 4 bases at J, leaving 12 bases unmatched. The CDR3 loop reads CASSQGEGQGVGTGELFF. In nucleotides, the CDR3 is TGTGCCAGCAGCCAAGGGGAGGGGCAGGGAGTCGGCACCGGGGAGCTGTTTTTT.

This chain connects TRBV24-1 to TRBJ2-3; 7 positions agree with TRBD1. Germline lookup yields CDR1 KGHDR and CDR2 SFDVKD. Trimming at V came to 3 bases and at J to 2 bases, leaving 10 bases not matched to a gene. The CDR3 has 17 residues. This chain's CDR3 is CATSDPRVGGYTDTQYF. CDR3 nucleotide sequence: TGTGCCACCAGTGATCCCCGGGTAGGGGGCTACACAGATACGCAGTATTTT.

The chain couples TRBV27 to TRBJ2-5, with 7 bases that match TRBD2. The CDR3 runs 13 residues. With V trimmed by 7 bases and J by 7 bases, 9 bases remained unmatched. Germline V gene sequence: CDR1 MNHEY, CDR2 SMNVEV (reference sequence). The CDR3 spells CASKGSGVGTQYF. In nucleotides, the CDR3 is TGTGCCAGCAAGGGGAGCGGGGTGGGGACCCAGTACTTC.

The gene calls are TRBV5-1 and TRBJ1-4, with 7 bases aligning to TRBD1. J was trimmed by 8 bases and V by 4 bases; bases with no gene match: 11. This CDR3 is 15 amino acids long. Germline V CDR1 and CDR2: SGHRS, YFSETQ. CDR3 bases: TGCGCCAGCAGCCCCTGGGACAGCCCAAGCGAAAAACTGTTTTTT. As protein: CASSPWDSPSEKLFF. The full variable domain, completed using reference TRBV5-1 and TRBJ1-4, is KAGVTQTPRYLIKTRGQQVTLSCSPISGHRSVSWYQQTPGQGLQFLFEYFSETQRNKGNFPGRFSGRQFSNSRSEMNVSTLELGDSALYLCASSPWDSPSEKLFFGSGTQLSVL.

This chain uses TRBV7-9 with TRBJ1-1; D remains ambiguous. V was shortened by 0 bases and J by 0 bases, with 5 bases between the two germline ends. Germline V gene lookup returns CDR1 SEHNR and CDR2 FQNEAQ (reference sequence). The CDR3 is 14 amino acids. The CDR3 DNA follows: TGTGCCAGCAGCTTAGCGGGCTTGAACACTGAAGCTTTCTTT. Its translation: CASSLAGLNTEAFF.

This clone is a singleton in its sample. This chain joins TRBV6-5 and TRBJ1-6; D is undetermined. CDR1 and CDR2 (germline): MNHEY, SVGAGI. This CDR3 is built from 14 residues. The V gene lost 5 bases and the J gene lost 9 bases, with 14 bases spanning the gap. For the CDR3, the DNA is TGTGCCAGCAGTCCTTGGGGAGAGAGTTCACCCCTCCACTTT. As protein: CASSPWGESSPLHF.

The genes are TRBV24-1 and TRBJ1-2, with D possibly matching TRBD1 (6 bases). Deletions cut 2 bases from V and 4 bases from J, with 10 bases between. The CDR3 loop spans 14 amino acids. Germline V gene sequence: CDR1 KGHDR, CDR2 SFDVKD. The CDR3 bases are TGTGCCACCAGTGATTCGGGGGGCAGCTATGGCTACACCTTC. Protein sequence: CATSDSGGSYGYTF.

This chain links TRBV9 with TRBJ2-2; 7 bases match TRBD2. With 0 bases clipped from V and 2 bases from J, the junction kept 4 bases outside the gene matches. Looked up from germline, CDR1 is SGDLS and CDR2 is YYNGEE. This CDR3 spans 16 amino acids. CDR3 residues: CASSVEAGPNTGELFF. The DNA of the CDR3 is TGTGCCAGCAGCGTAGAAGCGGGACCCAACACCGGGGAGCTGTTTTTT.

The V gene is TRBV9, the J gene TRBJ2-5; the match to TRBD2 covers 10 bases. The V gene end was trimmed by 0 bases and the J gene end by 1 base; junction bases not matched to a gene: 6. CDR3 length: 17 residues. Germline V gene lookup returns CDR1 SGDLS and CDR2 YYNGEE. DNA for the CDR3: TGTGCCAGCAGCGTAGCGGCTAGCGGGGGAATCCAAGAGACCCAGTACTTC. Protein: CASSVAASGGIQETQYF.

On this clone itself: The same CDR3 can be traced to other DNA sequences in this sample. The chain uses TRBV24-1 and TRBJ1-2, with D possibly matching TRBD1 (6 bases). This CDR3 contains 14 residues. V lost 4 bases, J lost 2 bases, and 10 bases lay in between. Germline lookup yields CDR1 KGHDR and CDR2 SFDVKD. CDR3 sequence reads: CATSDLDRNYGYTF. Here the CDR3 DNA reads TGTGCCACCAGTGACCTCGACAGGAACTATGGCTACACCTTC.

V gene TRBV18 combines with J gene TRBJ2-1; 12 bases are shared with TRBD1. Germline V gives CDR1 KGHSH, CDR2 LQKENI. Trimming cost V 3 bases and J 8 bases; bases outside gene matches: 8. This CDR3 comprises 16 residues. The CDR3 DNA reads TGTGCCAGCTCACCGGCGGCCGGGACAGGGGGCGATGAGCAGTTCTTC. Translated: CASSPAAGTGGDEQFF.

V gene TRBV5-5 combines with J gene TRBJ1-3; the D is unclear. V was trimmed by 4 bases and J by 3 bases, leaving 17 bases between them. Germline CDR1 is SGHKS and CDR2 is YYEKEE (reference sequence). This CDR3 contains 16 residues. CDR3 in DNA: TGTGCCAGCAGCCCGGATCTGGCCAGAGGTGGAAACACCATATATTTT. Amino acid sequence: CASSPDLARGGNTIYF. Together with reference TRBV5-5 and TRBJ1-3, the CDR3 gives the full variable domain: DAGVTQSPTHLIKTRGQQVTLRCSPISGHKSVSWYQQVLGQGPQFIFQYYEKEERGRGNFPDRFSARQFPNYSSELNVNALLLGDSALYLCASSPDLARGGNTIYFGEGSWLTVV.

This clone appeared a single time. This chain links TRBV11-2 with TRBJ2-3; TRBD2 is a possible D gene (7 bases). In germline, CDR1 is SGHAT, CDR2 FQNNGV. V was clipped by 6 bases and J by 4 bases, with 17 bases between them. The CDR3 length is 15 residues. The CDR3 region has the DNA TGTGCCAGCAGTGGGTCGGGGGGCCTGGCAGATACGCAGTATTTT. It specifies CASSGSGGLADTQYF.

The chain carries TRBV2 and TRBJ1-1; D unresolved. Per germline, CDR1 SNHLY and CDR2 FYNNEI. V was cut by 4 bases and J by 2 bases, with 17 bases left in between. CDR3 length equals 16 residues. The CDR3 coding sequence is TGTGCCAGCAGTGGTCAGTTAATCCCGATAAACACTGAAGCTTTCTTT. Protein: CASSGQLIPINTEAFF.